One and the same sample provided the 3 T cell receptor beta chains below, sequenced in a study of T cells in Graves' hyperthyroidism and ophthalmopathy. Amplification yielded TCR beta CDR3 regions, with RNA transcripts as the source. When the TCR CDR3 underwent first-round RT-PCR, the HTBI primer set was used. TCRdb analysed the multiplex PCR reads with MiXCR anew, one entry per CDR3 protein. The table includes some 600,000 distinct CDR3 sequences, about 45% detected once. The sample was peripheral blood or thyroid tissue (not recorded which). The receptor source for this set is a woman younger than 30 with Graves' hyperthyroidism.

This clonotype has a handful of counts. The chain recombines TRBV20-1 with TRBJ2-5; TRBD2 aligns across 8 bases. The CDR3 extends over 15 amino acids. Germline loops: CDR1 DFQATT, CDR2 SNEGSKA (reference sequence). The junction had 10 bases not matched to a gene; V was cut back by 3 bases and J by 4 bases. The CDR3 bases are TGCAGTGCTAGGGAAGCGGGAGAGGCTCCAGAGACCCAGTACTTC. Protein: CSAREAGEAPETQYF.

The chain employs TRBV25-1 and TRBJ2-7; 9 nucleotides match TRBD2. Germline CDR1 MGHDK, CDR2 SYGVNS. The CDR3 extends over 16 amino acids. Losses at the gene ends were 2 bases for V and 3 bases for J; bases not matched to a gene: 8. CDR3 sequence reads: CASSEGASGALYEQYF. Written as DNA, the CDR3 is TGTGCCAGCAGTGAAGGGGCTAGCGGGGCACTCTACGAGCAGTACTTC.

The V and J genes are TRBV29-1 and TRBJ2-7; weak D call: TRBD1 (6 bases). This CDR3 contains 13 residues. From germline, CDR1 is SQVTM and CDR2 ANQGSEA. Trimming removed 8 bases from V and 3 bases from J, with 17 bases in between. This CDR3 reads CSLRDGQNYEQYF. DNA for the CDR3: TGCAGCTTGCGCGACGGACAGAACTACGAGCAGTACTTC.